The T cell receptor (beta chain) described here comes from a study of response to subunit inactivated influenza vaccine (dated by TCRdb to the late 2010s). With respect to the entire study: Deep quantitative profiling of the T cell receptor repertoire was used in the study to follow responses to a trivalent subunit inactivated influenza vaccine. The investigation overall reported the following: It was suggested by the authors that each seasonal influenza vaccination may recruit only a limited number of new T cells.

CDR1 and CDR2 (LGHNA, YNFKEQ) derive from the germline V gene. Between the V and J ends, shortened by 1 base and 2 bases respectively, the junction contains 11 bases. The CDR3 runs 15 amino acids, cysteine and phenylalanine included. Of the read, only the CDR3 DNA is kept; its 45 bases are in frame from base 1. Many counts were recorded for this clonotype. No cognate antigen has been identified for it. No quality values exist for individual bases; no much larger clone is one base distant. The library was built by means of RT-PCR. The sample was run on an Illumina HiSeq 2500. In TCRdb, the public reads were trimmed at Q25 with fastp and aligned with MiXCR, with productive beta chains retained. CDR3 protein duplicates are merged, each entry listing the most common genes and DNA. A total of approximately 570,000 distinct CDR3 sequences appear in this sample, approximately 7.7% of them only once. The ten largest clonotypes hold approximately 12% of the sample.

This clonotype originated in a man aged 50-75 years who received an inactivated influenza vaccine. Donor details come from another sample of the same person, matched by shared clones. The chain employs TRBV4-2 and TRBJ2-5; the D gene could be either TRBD1 or TRBD2, each agreeing at 5 bases. The specimen was PBMCs from blood, collected less than 30 months after vaccination. The nucleotides are TGTGCCAGCAGCCAAGGTGGGACGGGACAAGAGACCCAGTACTTC. Translation gives CASSQGGTGQETQYF.